This is a list of T cell receptor beta chains from one sample in a study of T cell responses to AZD1222 COVID-19 vaccine. The data were produced by immunoSEQ multiplex PCR, yet TCRdb's version contains in-frame clones alone and is incomplete. Of some 150,000 clones in the sample, 85% to 95% were seen once. This specimen was peripheral blood, taken on day 0 of MenACWY control vaccination. The receptors come from an adult in good health. The CDR3 runs from the conserved cysteine through the conserved F or W. A D gene is named only where the DNA matches it firmly. Some rows mark clone size as missing; the rest say once, few, many or name a class of expanded clone.

d_call,clone_size,j_call,v_call,cdr3_nt,cdr3_aa
TRBD1,once,TRBJ1-2,TRBV6-5,TGTGCCAGCAGTTTAACCGGACAGGGCACCTATGGCTACACCTTC,CASSLTGQGTYGYTF
NA,NA,TRBJ1-3,TRBV7-2,TGTGCCAGCAGCCAGACACCGAGCTCTGGAAACACCATATATTTT,CASSQTPSSGNTIYF
TRBD2,NA,TRBJ2-7,TRBV24-1,TGTGCCACCAGTGGGAAGGCGGGAGTGGTGTCGTACGAGCAGTACTTC,CATSGKAGVVSYEQYF
NA,NA,TRBJ1-4,TRBV4-1,TGCGCCAGCAGCCAAGATTTCCAGATCGGTGAAAAACTGTTTTTT,CASSQDFQIGEKLFF
TRBD1,NA,TRBJ1-4,TRBV7-2,TGTGCCAGCAGCTTGAACAGGGGGGGAACTAATGAAAAACTGTTTTTT,CASSLNRGGTNEKLFF
TRBD1,NA,TRBJ1-4,TRBV2,TGTGCCAGCAGCGGACAGGGGGCGGAGGAAAAACTGTTTTTT,CASSGQGAEEKLFF
TRBD2,few,TRBJ2-5,TRBV18,TGTGCCAGCTCACCACCGGAGGGAGGGCAAGAGACCCAGTACTTC,CASSPPEGGQETQYF
NA,NA,TRBJ2-3,TRBV5-1,TGCGCCAGCAGTCTCAACAAGCGGTCTAGCACAGATACGCAGTATTTT,CASSLNKRSSTDTQYF
TRBD2,NA,TRBJ2-7,TRBV2,TGTGCCAGCAGTGAAAGGGGACTAGCGGGGGTCGAGCAGTACTTC,CASSERGLAGVEQYF
NA,NA,TRBJ1-2,TRBV2,TGTGCCAGCAGTGAAGATCAGGGAAACTATGGCTACACCTTC,CASSEDQGNYGYTF
NA,NA,TRBJ2-7,TRBV5-1,TGCGCCAGCAGTTTCGGTTCTGCCTACGAGCAGTACTTC,CASSFGSAYEQYF
NA,once,TRBJ1-2,TRBV6-5,TGTGCCAGCGCTGACCCTTTTAACTATGGCTACACCTTC,CASADPFNYGYTF
NA,NA,TRBJ2-7,TRBV5-1,TGCGCCAGCAGAGGCCAGGGGACCTCCTACGAGCAGTACTTC,CASRGQGTSYEQYF
TRBD1,NA,TRBJ1-1,TRBV18,TGTGCCAGCTCACCCCCAAACAGGGGGCGGCGTTCTGAAGCTTTCTTT,CASSPPNRGRRSEAFF
NA,NA,TRBJ2-3,TRBV7-9,TGTGCCAGCAGCCTCACGGGCACAGATACGCAGTATTTT,CASSLTGTDTQYF
NA,NA,TRBJ1-1,TRBV19,TGTGCCAGTAGTCCACCACCGGGACGGACTGAAGCTTTCTTT,CASSPPPGRTEAFF
NA,once,TRBJ2-1,TRBV12-3/TRBV12-4,TGTGCCAGCAGTTTATGGGGTGAGCAGTTCTTC,CASSLWGEQFF
NA,NA,TRBJ2-1,TRBV14,TGTGCCAGCAGCCAAGAGCTGGTGGGCGATAGTAAGTTCTTC,CASSQELVGDSKFF
TRBD1,NA,TRBJ2-7,TRBV6-2/TRBV6-3,TGTGCCAGCAGTTACTCGAACCAGCGACAGGGAGCGGACGAGCAGTACTTC,CASSYSNQRQGADEQYF
NA,NA,TRBJ2-1,TRBV7-2,TGTGCCAGCGACAAGGGGGGCGTTGAGCAGTTCTTC,CASDKGGVEQFF
NA,NA,TRBJ2-7,TRBV7-8,TGTGCCAGCAGCGTTGTAAAGTTGGCCGGGACCGAAGACGAGCAGTACTTC,CASSVVKLAGTEDEQYF
TRBD1,NA,TRBJ1-2,TRBV5-6,TGTGCCAGCAGCCCGCGACAGGGCAGACTAAACTATGGCTACACCTTC,CASSPRQGRLNYGYTF
TRBD1,NA,TRBJ1-1,TRBV28,TGTGCCACTACTTCAGGGACAGTAGACACTGAAGCTTTCTTT,CATTSGTVDTEAFF
NA,once,TRBJ2-3,TRBV6-5,TGTGCCAGCAGCACCCGAGGGATCACAGATACGCAGTATTTT,CASSTRGITDTQYF
TRBD2,NA,TRBJ2-1,TRBV2,TGTGCCAGCAGCTCTCAAAGCGGGAGTGTAGATGAGCAGTTCTTC,CASSSQSGSVDEQFF
NA,once,TRBJ2-2,TRBV28,TGTGCCAGCAGTTTAATTCAGGGGAGGTCCGGGGAGCTGTTTTTT,CASSLIQGRSGELFF
NA,NA,TRBJ1-6,TRBV30,TGTGCCTGGAGGGGGGGAGGAAACTATAATTCACCCCTCCACTTT,CAWRGGGNYNSPLHF
TRBD2,NA,TRBJ2-3,TRBV30,TGTGCCTGGAGTCTCCTGGGACTATCCGATAGCACAGATACGCAGTATTTT,CAWSLLGLSDSTDTQYF
NA,once,TRBJ2-7,TRBV4-2,TGTGCCAGCAGCCAAGACCAATATGGTGGATACGAGCAGTACTTC,CASSQDQYGGYEQYF
NA,NA,TRBJ1-4,TRBV24-1,TGTGCCACCAGCAAGACTGGCCTTGGTGAAAAACTGTTTTTT,CATSKTGLGEKLFF
NA,NA,TRBJ2-1,TRBV6-2/TRBV6-3,TGTGCCAGCAGTTACGTTCTTTACAATGAGCAGTTCTTC,CASSYVLYNEQFF
TRBD1,NA,TRBJ1-5,TRBV3-1/TRBV3-2,TGTGCCAGCAGCCGCGGGACAGGGGATCAGCCCCAGCATTTT,CASSRGTGDQPQHF
NA,NA,TRBJ2-7,TRBV11-2,TGTGCCAGCAGCTTAGAATCGGGCAGCATGGGGTACTTC,CASSLESGSMGYF
NA,NA,TRBJ1-1,TRBV5-5,TGTGCCAGCAGCTTGGGGGAGGTATACGACACTGAAGCTTTCTTT,CASSLGEVYDTEAFF
TRBD1,NA,TRBJ2-5,TRBV3-1/TRBV3-2,TGTGCCAGCAGCCAGTGGGACAGGGTCTACCAAGAGACCCAGTACTTC,CASSQWDRVYQETQYF
NA,NA,TRBJ2-5,TRBV19,TGTGCCAGTTCCCGGGGGCTCGGGGAGACCCAGTACTTC,CASSRGLGETQYF
NA,once,TRBJ1-6,TRBV12-5,TGTGCTAGTGGTTTGGAGGGAAATCGGTCACCCCTCCACTTT,CASGLEGNRSPLHF
NA,NA,TRBJ2-1,TRBV7-7,TGTGCCAGCAGCTTAAGTTCGGGGCCCTACAATGAGCAGTTCTTC,CASSLSSGPYNEQFF
TRBD1,NA,TRBJ1-5,TRBV19,TGTGCCACTCAAGACAGGGCTGGTCAGCCCCAGCATTTT,CATQDRAGQPQHF
NA,NA,TRBJ2-2,TRBV6-5,TGTGCCGGACCGAAATGGGGAGGGGAGCTGTTTTTT,CAGPKWGGELFF
NA,NA,TRBJ1-2,TRBV19,TGTGCCAGTAGTCCCGCAACCTATGGCTACACCTTC,CASSPATYGYTF
TRBD1,NA,TRBJ2-1,TRBV7-2,TGTGCCAGCAGCCCCGGGACAGAATACAATGAGCAGTTCTTC,CASSPGTEYNEQFF
NA,NA,TRBJ1-6,TRBV3-1/TRBV3-2,TGTGCCAGCAGCCAAGGTAGGGGGTCACCCCTCCACTTT,CASSQGRGSPLHF
NA,NA,TRBJ2-3,TRBV28,TGTGCCAGCAGTTTCTCTTCTCCAGGGACAGATACGCAGTATTTT,CASSFSSPGTDTQYF
NA,NA,TRBJ1-1,TRBV15,TGTGCCACCAGCAGAGGGGCCGCAAGTGGAGACACTGAAGCTTTCTTT,CATSRGAASGDTEAFF
TRBD1,once,TRBJ1-4,TRBV5-1,TGCGCCAGCAGCCTACAGGGGAGCGGTGAAAAACTGTTTTTT,CASSLQGSGEKLFF
NA,NA,TRBJ2-5,TRBV4-1,TGCGCCAGCAGCCGGGATTATGGGAGGATGGAGACCCAGTACTTC,CASSRDYGRMETQYF
NA,NA,TRBJ1-1,TRBV6-5,TGTGCCAGCAGTTACTGGGACAAGGACACTGAAGCTTTCTTT,CASSYWDKDTEAFF
NA,NA,TRBJ2-1,TRBV23-1,TGCGCCAGCAGTCCCCAAACAGGGTGCGAGCAGTTCTTC,CASSPQTGCEQFF
NA,NA,TRBJ1-5,TRBV28,TGTGCCAGCAGACGCGACAGGCGATATCAGCCCCAGCATTTT,CASRRDRRYQPQHF
NA,NA,TRBJ1-2,TRBV6-8,TGTGCCAGCAGGTCCCCCGGGGGCATCCAACGCTACACCTTC,CASRSPGGIQRYTF
TRBD1,NA,TRBJ2-1,TRBV24-1,TGTGCCACCAGTGAGGCCGGGACAGGTTTCCACAATGAGCAGTTCTTC,CATSEAGTGFHNEQFF
NA,NA,TRBJ2-1,TRBV9,TGTGCCAGCAGCGTCACAGGGAATTCCTACAATGAGCAGTTCTTC,CASSVTGNSYNEQFF
NA,NA,TRBJ1-3,TRBV9,TGTGCCAGCAGCTTACCAGGGGAAGGCACTGGAAACACCATATATTTT,CASSLPGEGTGNTIYF
TRBD1,once,TRBJ1-5,TRBV19,TGTGCCAGTAGTTTTGCTCGACAGGGACGGGAACAGCCCCAGCATTTT,CASSFARQGREQPQHF
NA,few,TRBJ1-5,TRBV9,TGTGCCAGCATCGTTCTTGGTGATTGGAATCAGCCCCAGCATTTT,CASIVLGDWNQPQHF
NA,NA,TRBJ1-2,TRBV9,TGTGCCAGCAGCGTAGGGGGCAGCTATGGCTACACCTTC,CASSVGGSYGYTF